This TCR beta chain came from a study of cytomegalovirus exposure and HLA in healthy donors (dated by TCRdb to about 2017). Regarding the complete study: According to an earlier analysis of 550 to 750 of the donors, some 170 million T cells yielded roughly 110 million unique TCR beta sequences and about 300 Gb of sequence data. Donor age, sex, ethnicity and CMV serostatus were compiled together with the repertoire data. HLA typing included class I and class II loci at four-digit resolution. On average, around 200,000 unique TCR beta nucleotide sequences were sequenced per donor among a few hundred genotyped donors of the cohort, with 15% to 20% of those sequences being non-productive. Every discovery cohort repertoire had been produced on one sequencing platform. An early release covering about 600 HLA-typed donors comprised about 300 gigabases of sequencing data and tens of millions of unique TCR sequences. Of the roughly 400 genotyped donors, 75% to 85% were placed in the genetic ancestry cluster associated with self-reported Caucasian donors. To decide whether each TCR beta V gene segment behaved as functional or pseudogenic, an earlier analysis of approximately 590 of the donors relied on high-throughput TCR beta sequencing. In a later analysis, previously published TCR beta repertoires from 550 to 700 donors were re-analyzed and high-resolution HLA genotyping was added so that TCR occurrence patterns could be studied. A later genetic analysis used genome-wide SNP genotypes for about three fifths of the 666 donors, treating that subset as a discovery cohort. Rather than using new phenotypic data, the later analysis identified candidate immune exposures from TCR beta sequences and from how often those sequences occurred across donors. A separate validation cohort of 100 to 150 different subjects was used in addition to the approximately 640-subject first cohort. Five DR-DQ haplotypes were treated as single units for association and clustering because of strong linkage in the cohort. The study used immunosequencing to profile the T cell repertoires of some 600 subjects and linked those repertoires to cytomegalovirus serostatus. The aim of the study was to test whether cataloging public T cell receptors could identify signatures of past pathogen exposure. The study combined high-throughput TCR immunosequencing, statistical association of individual TCRs with disease status, and machine learning to predict cytomegalovirus infection status. The number of donors typed differed by locus, with roughly 629-640 for A, B, C, DRB1 and DQB1, approximately 500 for DQA1, approximately 570 for DPA1, and some 450 for DPB1.

Of note for this clone: Its binding antigen is unknown. Base qualities were left out, and no much larger clone turns up one base away.

The cohort consisted of 666 healthy bone marrow donors. At the time of sampling, every cohort member was nominally healthy, though immune exposures that went unrecorded were likely present. The donor was CMV seropositive and was included in the group of 290 or so seropositive cohort members. A peripheral blood sample was provided by each donor, and peripheral blood mononuclear cells were used for TCR beta sequencing. Genomic DNA was extracted from the blood cell samples with the Qiagen DNeasy Blood Extraction Kit. The germline V gene (reference sequence) yields SGHNT for CDR1 and YYREEE for CDR2. The CDR3, from cysteine to phenylalanine, totals 15 residues. Left in the record is the CDR3 DNA by itself, 45 bases read in frame from the first base. From V the trimming removes 3 bases and from J it removes 7 bases, while the gene matches leave 12 bases of the junction unaccounted for. General findings and caveats noted by the study authors: Three of the identified cytomegalovirus-associated TCR beta chains were confirmed in vitro to be specific for cytomegalovirus antigens. While some public TCRs were present in many individuals, most TCR sequences turned up only very rarely across donors. Compared with the approximately 600-donor mean, donors in an Asian-associated ancestry cluster had fewer N-insertions in productive TCRs, according to a later genetic analysis. In a later genetic analysis, a missense DCLRE1C variant was associated with V-gene and J-gene trimming of TCR beta chains, and the association was replicated in an independent cohort. Presence/absence analyses assumed roughly uniform sequencing depth across donors, an assumption that may not hold. Because the 87-base-pair reads could not distinguish some IMGT-functional V segments, including TRBV6-2 and TRBV6-3, those segments were excluded. It was suggested by the authors that the approach could potentially be generalized to other disease states and immunological phenotypes. The study listed 164 TCR beta chains as associated with cytomegalovirus. When HLA alleles, especially DR and DQ, strongly co-occurred, TCR associations were difficult to assign to individual alleles. Linkage disequilibrium might explain the correlated functional status among segregating V segments, but an unknown experimental factor could not be excluded. In both the original and validation cohorts, the classifier was reported to diagnose cytomegalovirus status with high specificity and sensitivity. The sequencing pipeline was judged likely to have produced a cluster of highly shared sequence variants as a technical artifact. Because HLA typing was missing for some donors at each locus, association tests included only the typed subset. In a later analysis, some 17,000 TCR beta sequences were associated with specific HLA alleles at a false discovery rate of 0.05. A later analysis found that most CMV-associated TCR beta chains appeared HLA-restricted, with HLA associations seemingly driven largely by CMV exposure. The earlier analysis of approximately 590 of the donors excluded 15 to 20 rarely observed V segments, including chromosome 9 orphons, because counts were too low. In a later analysis, TCR association rates were found to vary across HLA loci, with the most associated TCRs seen for DRB1 alleles and the fewest for HLA-C alleles. Only TCR beta chains were sequenced in this cohort, and the absence of alpha or paired-chain data limited detectable features. For the cohort, immune exposure information was limited to CMV serostatus. In a later analysis, several top co-occurrence clusters were reported to appear linked to parvovirus B19, influenza, CMV and Epstein-Barr virus. A further reported finding was that TCR beta sequences accurately predicted the HLA-A and HLA-B alleles for most subjects in the first cohort. Compared with equally common non-associated chains, HLA-associated TCR beta chains in a later analysis were more clonally expanded and had lower generation probabilities. In an earlier analysis of approximately 590 of the donors, most TCR beta V segments appeared in productive rearrangements about 90% or about 30% of the time, broadly matching IMGT annotations.

Library preparation employed the immunoSEQ multiplex PCR assay. For the multiplex PCR, a mixture combining 60 forward primers for TCR Vbeta segments and 13 reverse primers for TCR Jbeta segments was used. A multiplex PCR assay on genomic DNA amplified the CDR3 region of rearranged TCR beta genes. The Illumina HiSeq System was used to sequence the amplified TCR beta libraries as 87-base-pair reads. The paper's processing steps were these. Across the 666 repertoires, a later analysis counted roughly 84 million unique TCR beta chains, roughly 11 million of which were shared by at least two donors. A nearest-neighbor algorithm error-corrected the raw reads and collapsed the reads into unique sequences, merging closely related sequences to remove PCR and sequencing errors. To assign V, D and J gene segments, CDR3 sequences were aligned to IMGT reference sequences. Each retained sequence needed at least a six-nucleotide match to both a V gene segment and a J gene segment. Rearrangements were called productive when the CDR3 lacked stop codons and stayed in frame with V and J; all others were non-productive. CDR3 was defined by IMGT convention, running from the second conserved V-encoded cysteine to the conserved J-encoded phenylalanine. In an earlier analysis of more than 550 of the donors, sequences lacking an unambiguous match to a single V gene segment were excluded. An earlier analysis of 587 of the donors called V segments functional above 56.7% productive rearrangements and segregating when the between-donor standard deviation exceeded 5%. A statistical classification framework was built to diagnose cytomegalovirus status from the catalog of TCR beta chain sequences. In a later analysis, TCR nucleotide sequences were compared against IMGT/GENE-DB human TR gene sequences so that V and J genes could be assigned. A later analysis assigned CDR3 sequences and most-parsimonious VDJ recombination scenarios with the TCRdist pipeline. A later analysis defined each TCR beta chain by its CDR3 amino acid sequence plus V-gene family, and excluded reads lacking a unique V-gene family. As a way to deal with suspected cross-contamination and a sequencing artifact, a later analysis dropped more than 500 nucleotide sequences that were highly shared and had low generation probability. In a later analysis, a clonal expansion index was calculated for each public chain from normalized within-repertoire ranks of inferred template counts. In a later analysis, generation probabilities were computed using a VDJ recombination model fitted to out-of-frame rearrangements, and the results were checked against IGoR. Hypergeometric tests were used in a later analysis to score TCR-TCR, TCR-HLA and TCR-CMV co-occurrence, with a repertoire-size bias correction applied to the TCR pairs. To estimate false discovery rates, a later analysis permuted the HLA or CMV assignments 20 times. In a later analysis, co-occurring TCRs were grouped using DBSCAN, and TCRdist sequence similarity was added for clustering within HLA-allele-positive subsets. Co-occurrence clustering excluded repertoires with fewer than 30,000 or more than 120,000 public chains, plus five with anomalous nucleotide sharing. TCRdb re-hosts the immuneACCESS table, in-frame sequences only. Its copies lack some clones; in the studies checked, an unresolved V gene accounts for under half of them, and the cause for the rest is not known. V and J calls and clone size come straight from that table; D and trimming were deduced from the DNA. This sample comprises about 120,000 clones, about 72% of them detected only once. Of the sample, around 1.6% falls within the top ten clones.

The rearrangement combines TRBV5-4 with TRBJ2-7; 8 bases in the junction line up with TRBD1. The sequence came from a man aged 25 to 40 in good health and CMV-seropositive. Sequences were obtained from PBMCs. The CDR3 corresponds to CASSWGLQGAKEQYF. The DNA sequence is given as TGTGCCAGCAGCTGGGGGTTGCAGGGGGCCAAAGAGCAGTACTTC. The reference TRBV5-4 and TRBJ2-7 proteins fill in what lies around the CDR3, so the full variable domain reads ETGVTQSPTHLIKTRGQQVTLRCSSQSGHNTVSWYQQALGQGPQFIFQYYREEENGRGNFPPRFSGLQFPNYSSELNVNALELDDSALYLCASSWGLQGAKEQYFGPGTRLTVT.